A single sample gave rise to the 5 T cell receptor beta chains below, sequenced in a study of early T cells in non-severe SARS-CoV-2 infection. TCRdb recomputed calls from the 5' RACE reads with MiXCR, one row per CDR3 protein. The profile shows roughly 86,000 distinct CDR3 sequences, about 6.5% of them singletons. The specimen was whole blood. All receptors come from an adult who was a healthcare worker with PCR-confirmed SARS-CoV-2 infection or an uninfected control (not recorded which).

This clonotype was counted between two and nine times. The chain is built from TRBV19 and TRBJ1-1; D call uncertain. The CDR3 contains 14 residues. Trimming cost V 10 bases and J 1 base, with 16 bases left between them. Germline V gene sequence: CDR1 LNHDA, CDR2 SQIVND (reference sequence). The CDR3 DNA follows: TGTGCCACACTCCCTATAGGAGAGAACACTGAAGCTTTCTTT. Encoded protein: CATLPIGENTEAFF. The full variable domain, with the rest looked up from reference TRBV19 and TRBJ1-1, is DGGITQSPKYLFRKEGQNVTLSCEQNLNHDAMYWYRQDPGQGLRLIYYSQIVNDFQKGDIAEGYSVSREKKESFPLTVTSAQKNPTAFYLCATLPIGENTEAFFGQGTRLTVV.

This clonotype was observed at least ten times. The gene calls are TRBV6-5 and TRBJ1-4; possibly TRBD1 for D (5 bases). Germline CDR1 and CDR2: MNHEY and SVGAGI. The CDR3 contains 14 residues. V dropped 7 bases and J dropped 5 bases, with 14 bases sitting between them. Here the CDR3 reads CASKAQVLNEKLFF. CDR3 bases: TGTGCCAGCAAAGCACAGGTGTTAAATGAAAAACTGTTTTTT.

There are a few counts of this clonotype. The V gene is TRBV10-1, the J gene TRBJ2-2; D not certain. The germline V gene has CDR1 WNHNN and CDR2 SYGVQD (reference sequence). The germline V and J ends were trimmed by 6 bases and 0 bases, with 8 bases remaining between them. The CDR3 sequence is 14 residues long. The CDR3, as DNA: TGCGCCAGCAGCTTCGCTGCGAACACCGGGGAGCTGTTTTTT. Protein product: CASSFAANTGELFF.

This clonotype was detected ten times or more. The V and J genes are TRBV7-6 and TRBJ2-2; 11 bases fit TRBD2. Germline V gene sequence: CDR1 SGHVS, CDR2 FNYEAQ. Trimming took 0 bases from V and 7 from J; bases not matched to a gene: 7. There are 17 residues in the CDR3. The CDR3 reads CASSLASGRAVVGELFF. In nucleotides, the CDR3 is TGTGCCAGCAGCTTAGCTAGCGGGAGGGCCGTGGTCGGGGAGCTGTTTTTT.

The chain recombines TRBV4-1 with TRBJ1-5; D may be TRBD1 (5 bases). Germline-derived CDR1 and CDR2 are MGHRA and YSYEKL. The CDR3 totals 14 residues. Trimming stripped 4 bases from V and 0 bases from J, with 7 bases between. The CDR3 nucleotides are TGCGCCAGCAGCCCGACAGATAGCAATCAGCCCCAGCATTTT. It specifies CASSPTDSNQPQHF.